This T cell receptor beta chain was captured in a study of CD8 T cells in Susac syndrome. Negative magnetic isolation gave CD8+ and CD4+ cells; FACS enriched CD8+ TEMRA. Random-hexamer reverse transcription was applied to about 0.45 to 1 ug RNA. TCRdb independently ran MiXCR on the immunoSEQ multiplex PCR reads; one entry per CDR3 protein. Of some 150,000 distinct CDR3 sequences detected, roughly 95% appear once; the ten largest clones hold about 0.17%. Germline CDR1 is DFQATT and CDR2 is SNEGSKA (reference sequence). The CDR3 runs 15 residues. The V end lost 3 bases, the J end lost 7 bases, and 18 bases lay between the germline ends.

This chain joins TRBV20-1 and TRBJ1-4; tentatively, D is TRBD1 (6 bases). The receptor comes from a human donor with Susac syndrome. Source material: CD4+ T cells from PBMCs. The CDR3 is CSASRDTQRSEKLFF. The CDR3 coding sequence is TGCAGTGCTAGTCGGGACACCCAACGGAGTGAAAAACTGTTTTTT.